These 29 T cell receptor beta chains were all obtained from the same sample, sequenced in a study of shared clonotypes between healthy human individuals. This table comes from immunoSEQ multiplex PCR, and its TCRdb copy is limited to in-frame clones, with some not included. Of about 2.3 million clones listed, 80% to 95% are singletons. Material for sequencing was naive CD4+ T cells from PBMCs. The subset here: CD45RA+ positively selected. The receptor set was obtained from a man aged 18 to 29 in good health. Some clones in this sample may be carry-over from other donors' samples.

The chain recombines TRBV6-1 with TRBJ1-5; D unresolved. Germline CDR1 and CDR2: MNHNS and SASEGT. Trimming took off 3 bases at V and 3 bases at J, with 6 bases between the two ends. The CDR3 covers 13 residues. The CDR3 spells CASSDGYNQPQHF. In DNA form, the CDR3 reads TGTGCCAGCAGTGACGGGTACAATCAGCCCCAGCATTTT.

The CDR3 spells CASSLSLWAGASYEQYF. The CDR3 region has the DNA TGTGCCAGCAGTTTAAGTTTATGGGCAGGGGCGTCCTACGAGCAGTACTTC. J is TRBJ2-7 and V is TRBV27, with D possibly TRBD1 on 6 matching bases. The germline V gene has CDR1 MNHEY and CDR2 SMNVEV (reference sequence). Trimming removed 2 bases from V and 1 base from J, with 18 bases in between. This CDR3 is 17 amino acids long.

This clone was seen more than once but under ten times. The chain combines TRBV5-4 with TRBJ2-3; no clear D. Per the germline V gene, CDR1 is SGHNT and CDR2 is YYREEE (reference sequence). The CDR3 sequence is 13 residues long. V lost 2 bases and J 3 bases, leaving 7 bases between the germline ends. CDR3 coding DNA: TGTGCCAGCAGCTTCACGGATACAGATACGCAGTATTTT. Translation: CASSFTDTDTQYF.

The chain combines TRBV9 with TRBJ2-3; D not resolved. Trimming took 0 bases from V and 2 from J, leaving 7 bases between them. Germline V gene lookup returns CDR1 SGDLS and CDR2 YYNGEE. CDR3 length equals 14 residues. CDR3 in DNA: TGTGCCAGCAGCGTAGCAAGGGCCACAGATACGCAGTATTTT. It codes for CASSVARATDTQYF.

A few counts support this clone. Other DNA sequences in this sample translate to the same CDR3. The chain uses TRBV30 and TRBJ1-5, with D unclear. Germline CDR1 is GTSNPN and CDR2 is SVGIG (reference sequence). The CDR3 covers 13 residues. V was cut by 3 bases and J by 1 base, with 7 bases left in between. The CDR3 reads CAWSADSNQPQHF. The CDR3 nucleotides are TGTGCCTGGAGCGCGGACAGCAATCAGCCCCAGCATTTT.

The V gene is TRBV28, the J gene TRBJ2-5; tentative D call: TRBD2 (6 bases). The germline V gene encodes CDR1 MDHEN and CDR2 SYDVKM. This CDR3 has 14 amino acids. V was pared by 3 bases and J by 4 bases, with 12 bases between. The CDR3 nucleotides read TGTGCCAGCAGTTTGCAGATGGGGGGAGAGACCCAGTACTTC. Amino acid sequence: CASSLQMGGETQYF. Variable domain in full (rest from reference TRBV28 and TRBJ2-5): DVKVTQSSRYLVKRTGEKVFLECVQDMDHENMFWYRQDPGLGLRLIYFSYDVKMKEKGDIPEGYSVSREKKERFSLILESASTNQTSMYLCASSLQMGGETQYFGPGTRLLVL.

This chain connects TRBV6-5 to TRBJ2-2; TRBD1 might be the D (5 bases). In germline, CDR1 is MNHEY, CDR2 SVGAGI. This CDR3 comprises 14 residues. V gave up 5 bases and J gave up 0 bases, with 7 bases separating them. The CDR3 coding sequence is TGTGCCAGCAGTCGGACAACGAACACCGGGGAGCTGTTTTTT. It encodes CASSRTTNTGELFF.

This chain uses TRBV6-5 with TRBJ1-2; 7 bases match TRBD1. Losses at the gene ends were 7 bases for V and 5 bases for J; bases not matched to a gene: 4. This CDR3 comprises 12 residues. Germline V gives CDR1 MNHEY, CDR2 SVGAGI. CDR3 in DNA: TGTGCCAGCACCAGGGGGAATTATGGCTACACCTTC. Amino acid sequence: CASTRGNYGYTF.

In DNA form, the CDR3 reads TGTGCCAGCAGCTCCGGGACAGGGGGCGAGCAGTACTTC. It codes for CASSSGTGGEQYF. The rearrangement links TRBV7-3 to TRBJ2-7, with 11 bases matching TRBD1. Germline CDR1 is SGHTA and CDR2 is FQGTGA. V lost 4 bases, J lost 6 bases, and 2 bases stayed unmatched. CDR3 length equals 13 residues.

The chain is built from TRBV19 and TRBJ1-1, with D possibly being TRBD1 (6 bases). CDR3 length: 12 residues. The V end lost 3 bases, the J end lost 8 bases, and 10 bases lay between the germline ends. Germline lookup yields CDR1 LNHDA and CDR2 SQIVND (reference sequence). The CDR3 sequence: CASSIEQGEAFF. The CDR3 DNA is TGTGCCAGTAGTATCGAACAGGGAGAAGCTTTCTTT.

In this sample, this clone turned up once. The chain recombines TRBV27 with TRBJ2-2; D possibly uses TRBD1 or TRBD2 (5 bases each). Germline V CDR1 and CDR2: MNHEY, SMNVEV (reference sequence). CDR3 length equals 16 residues. The ends were cut back, 2 bases at V and 4 bases at J, with 14 bases in the middle. The CDR3 sequence is CASSLLGGGGTGELFF. The CDR3 DNA follows: TGTGCCAGCAGTTTACTGGGTGGGGGTGGCACCGGGGAGCTGTTTTTT.

Concerning this clone: The sample carries other DNA sequences with the same CDR3. The chain links TRBV2 to TRBJ2-5, with D perhaps assigned TRBD1 or TRBD2 (5 bases each). The length of the CDR3 is 14 residues. V was cut by 5 bases and J by 1 base, with 11 bases left in between. Germline-derived CDR1 and CDR2 are SNHLY and FYNNEI. DNA of the CDR3: TGTGCCAGCAGTTACGGGACGGGCCAAGAGACCCAGTACTTC. Translating it yields CASSYGTGQETQYF.

Concerning this clone: Within the sample, other DNA sequences also encode this same CDR3. V is TRBV7-2 and J is TRBJ1-1; D remains unclear. Germline values: CDR1 SGHTA, CDR2 FQGNSA. This CDR3 region has 14 residues. Trimming took off 3 bases at V and 1 base at J, with 9 bases between the two ends. DNA for the CDR3: TGTGCCAGCAGCTTCTCGGGCGCGAACACTGAAGCTTTCTTT. This sequence encodes CASSFSGANTEAFF.

The chain combines TRBV5-1 with TRBJ2-3; weak D call: TRBD2 (6 bases). Trimming removed 4 bases at V and 2 bases at J, with 14 bases between. From germline, CDR1 is SGHRS and CDR2 YFSETQ. This CDR3 has 15 residues. CDR3 DNA: TGCGCCAGCAGCCCGCGGGGACTTACCACAGATACGCAGTATTTT. As protein: CASSPRGLTTDTQYF.

V gene TRBV11-2 combines with J gene TRBJ2-7, with TRBD1 as a possible D gene (6 bases). CDR3 length equals 16 residues. V lost 5 bases and J lost 0, with 17 bases in between. Germline values: CDR1 SGHAT, CDR2 FQNNGV. The CDR3 DNA is TGTGCCAGCAGCCAACTGGGGGCCCGCCCCTCCTACGAGCAGTACTTC. As protein: CASSQLGARPSYEQYF.

V is TRBV6-1 and J is TRBJ1-1; perhaps TRBD1 as D (6 bases). CDR3 length: 15 residues. Germline assignment: CDR1 MNHNS and CDR2 SASEGT. V lost 4 bases and J lost 1, with 13 bases in between. The CDR3 is CASSGRQVRNTEAFF. The CDR3 DNA is TGTGCCAGCAGTGGGAGACAGGTCCGGAACACTGAAGCTTTCTTT.

V usage is TRBV13 and J usage is TRBJ2-7, with 9 bases identical to TRBD2. The CDR3 consists of 17 residues. Germline V gene sequence: CDR1 PRHDT, CDR2 FYEKMQ (reference sequence). The V and J ends lost 5 bases and 6 bases, in that order; junction bases with no gene match: 17. The CDR3 DNA is TGTGCCAGCAGCCTAAGGAGACTAGCGGTCCAGGTAGCCGAGCAGTACTTC. Translating gives CASSLRRLAVQVAEQYF.

This chain joins TRBV18 and TRBJ1-1; a weak D match, TRBD1 (5 bases). The CDR3 runs 16 residues. Germline lookup yields CDR1 KGHSH and CDR2 LQKENI. Trimming left V 3 bases short and J 1 base short, with 15 bases between. The CDR3 here is CASSPGVPGANTEAFF. The CDR3 DNA reads TGTGCCAGCTCACCGGGGGTTCCGGGAGCGAACACTGAAGCTTTCTTT.

This chain uses TRBV10-3 with TRBJ2-7; D is unresolved. The CDR3 sequence is 12 residues long. Germline CDR1 reads ENHRY; CDR2 reads SYGVKD. Trimming stripped 4 bases from V and 3 bases from J, with 7 bases between. The CDR3 region has the DNA TGTGCCATCAGTGCTTCGGACTACGAGCAGTACTTC. Translated: CAISASDYEQYF.

The chain carries TRBV5-4 and TRBJ1-1; D may be TRBD1 (5 bases). This CDR3 spans 12 amino acids. Germline V gene sequence: CDR1 SGHNT, CDR2 YYREEE (reference sequence). CDR3 sequence: CAMYRTNTEAFF. DNA of the CDR3: TGTGCTATGTACAGGACGAACACTGAAGCTTTCTTT.

The chain couples TRBV21-1 to TRBJ2-1; the table's D call, TRBD2, has no DNA check behind it. TRBV21-1 is listed as a pseudogene. CDR3 length equals 13 residues. The CDR3 loop reads CASTNRDYNEQFF. The CDR3 DNA reads as TGTGCCAGCACCAACCGGGACTACAATGAGCAGTTCTTC.

This sequence joins TRBV27 and TRBJ2-3; a weak D match, TRBD2 (6 bases). The CDR3 contains 16 residues. The V gene's germline CDR1 is MNHEY and CDR2 SMNVEV (reference sequence). V was cut by 5 bases and J by 1 base, with 16 bases left in between. CDR3 in DNA: TGTGCCAGCAGTCTGATAGGGACTCGAGGCACAGATACGCAGTATTTT. It codes for CASSLIGTRGTDTQYF.

This sequence joins TRBV5-6 and TRBJ2-7; D not certain. V was cut by 3 bases and J by 6 bases, with 7 bases left in between. Germline V gives CDR1 SGHDT, CDR2 YYEEEE. The CDR3 extends over 11 amino acids. CDR3 coding DNA: TGTGCCAGCAGCTCGTTGGGCGAGCAGTACTTC. The encoded protein is CASSSLGEQYF.

The chain joins TRBV28 to TRBJ1-2; D possibly corresponds to TRBD1 (5 bases). Germline V gives CDR1 MDHEN, CDR2 SYDVKM. This CDR3 spans 16 amino acids. With 5 bases removed from V and 4 bases from J, the gap between germline ends came to 20 bases. The CDR3 region has the DNA TGTGCCAGCAGTACCCCTGGGTCCGGAGGGACCTATGGCTACACCTTC. Its protein is CASSTPGSGGTYGYTF.

This clone appeared once. The chain has TRBV29-1 and TRBJ2-1, with 8 bases fitting TRBD2. CDR1 and CDR2 (germline): SQVTM, ANQGSEA. The CDR3 loop spans 13 amino acids. Unmatched junction bases numbered 8, after V lost 5 bases and J lost 8 bases. CDR3 sequence reads: CSVLLAGWDEQFF. The CDR3 region has the DNA TGCAGCGTTCTCCTAGCGGGTTGGGATGAGCAGTTCTTC.

This rearrangement joins TRBV7-6 to TRBJ2-2, with 8 nucleotides matching TRBD2. Germline loops: CDR1 SGHVS, CDR2 FNYEAQ. With V trimmed by 5 bases and J by 3 bases, 8 bases remained unmatched. The CDR3 is 16 amino acids. The CDR3 DNA is TGTGCCAGCAGCCGAACTAGCGGCTCATACACCGGGGAGCTGTTTTTT. As protein: CASSRTSGSYTGELFF.

The CDR3 DNA reads TGTGCCTGGAAGGGGGAAGGTGATGGCTACACCTTC. Residues: CAWKGEGDGYTF. The V and J genes are TRBV30 and TRBJ1-2; D may be TRBD1 (6 bases). Per germline, CDR1 GTSNPN and CDR2 SVGIG (reference sequence). This CDR3 comprises 12 residues. The V end lost 4 bases, the J end lost 6 bases, and 12 bases lay between the germline ends.

This rearrangement joins TRBV10-3 to TRBJ1-5; 7 bases match TRBD1. The germline gives CDR1 ENHRY, CDR2 SYGVKD. The CDR3 sequence is 15 residues long. After removal of 7 bases from V and 5 bases from J, the junction contained 11 bases not matched to a gene. This CDR3 reads CAIKSDRVADQPQHF. The DNA of the CDR3 is TGTGCCATCAAATCTGACAGGGTCGCCGATCAGCCCCAGCATTTT.

This clone appeared once. This chain uses TRBV28 with TRBJ2-2, with 8 bases matching TRBD1. The CDR3 sequence is 16 residues long. With V trimmed by 6 bases and J by 5 bases, 11 bases remained unmatched. Germline V gene lookup returns CDR1 MDHEN and CDR2 SYDVKM. The CDR3 DNA follows: TGTGCCAGCAGCCGTGACAGGGGAATGGGGACCGGGGAGCTGTTTTTT. Residues: CASSRDRGMGTGELFF.